Below are 22 T cell receptor beta chains sequenced from a single sample in a study of blood T cell repertoires in COVID-19 (dated by TCRdb to 2018 to 2020). The library relied on the immunoSEQ multiplex PCR assay. What TCRdb holds here is the immuneACCESS table cut down to in-frame rearrangements. Part of the clones is not present; checked against another copy, under half of the missing clones reflect an unresolved V gene, and the others are unexplained. The sample table holds 150,000 to 160,000 clones, of which roughly 80% were seen once. Of the sample, roughly 0.58% is held by the ten largest clones. The sequencing sample was made of peripheral blood. Receptor source: a man aged 60 to 75 with acute or convalescent COVID-19.

The rearrangement uses TRBV9 and TRBJ2-5; D perhaps matches TRBD1 (6 bases). V was clipped by 0 bases and J by 1 base, with 10 bases between them. The CDR3 is 15 residues long. Germline values: CDR1 SGDLS, CDR2 YYNGEE. CDR3 sequence reads: CASSVGATGQETQYF. The DNA of the CDR3 is TGTGCCAGCAGCGTAGGGGCGACAGGCCAAGAGACCCAGTACTTC.

This chain uses TRBV5-1 with TRBJ2-2; TRBD1 aligns across 9 bases. The germline V gene encodes CDR1 SGHRS and CDR2 YFSETQ. The J segment lost 2 bases and the V segment lost 2 bases, leaving 7 bases of the junction unmatched. The length of the CDR3 is 17 residues. The CDR3 region is CASSFRDRGSNTGELFF. Here the CDR3 DNA reads TGCGCCAGCAGCTTCCGCGACAGGGGGTCTAACACCGGGGAGCTGTTTTTT.

The chain uses TRBV5-1 and TRBJ2-5, with 8 bases fitting TRBD2. Germline V gene sequence: CDR1 SGHRS, CDR2 YFSETQ. Trimming took 0 bases from V and 0 from J; bases not matched to a gene: 4. The CDR3 length is 16 residues. The CDR3 sequence is CASSLAGGAYQETQYF. CDR3 nucleotides: TGCGCCAGCAGCTTGGCCGGGGGGGCGTACCAAGAGACCCAGTACTTC.

The chain recombines TRBV5-1 with TRBJ1-1, with 8 bases lining up with TRBD1. Germline values: CDR1 SGHRS, CDR2 YFSETQ. The CDR3 runs 16 residues. J lost 1 base, V lost 0 bases, and 5 bases had no gene match. The CDR3 bases are TGCGCCAGCAGCTTGGCGGTGGGGACAGGGAACACTGAAGCTTTCTTT. Translating gives CASSLAVGTGNTEAFF.

This clone was detected a few times. The rearrangement uses TRBV28 and TRBJ1-4, with D possibly being TRBD1 (5 bases). The V end was cut by 7 bases, the J end by 5 bases, with 17 bases between. CDR1 is MDHEN and CDR2 is SYDVKM in the germline V gene. The CDR3 sequence is 15 residues long. CDR3 DNA sequence: TGTGCCAGCACCTACGAAGGGGCGGGAAATGAAAAACTGTTTTTT. It translates to CASTYEGAGNEKLFF.

The genes are TRBV4-3 and TRBJ2-7; 11 nucleotides match TRBD2. V lost 3 bases, J lost 4 bases, and 5 bases stayed unmatched. The CDR3 spans 15 residues. Per the germline V gene, CDR1 is LGHNA and CDR2 is YSLEER. CDR3 sequence: CASSQGVAGGYEQYF. The CDR3 nucleotides are TGCGCCAGCAGCCAGGGGGTAGCGGGAGGGTACGAGCAGTACTTC.

The chain is built from TRBV6-5 and TRBJ2-7, with 9 bases matching TRBD2. Germline V gives CDR1 MNHEY, CDR2 SVGAGI. The CDR3 has 14 amino acids. V gave up 7 bases and J gave up 6 bases; unmatched junction bases: 10. In DNA form, the CDR3 reads TGTGCCAGCATCGCCCTTGCGGGGGGGCGCGAGCAGTACTTC. Residues: CASIALAGGREQYF.

The chain employs TRBV5-4 and TRBJ2-5, with 10 bases that match TRBD2. Losses at the gene ends were 0 bases for V and 4 bases for J; bases not matched to a gene: 6. The germline V gene has CDR1 SGHNT and CDR2 YYREEE (reference sequence). CDR3 length: 16 amino acids. CDR3 in amino acids: CASSLESGRAGETQYF. The CDR3 nucleotides read TGTGCCAGCAGCTTGGAGAGCGGGAGGGCCGGAGAGACCCAGTACTTC.

The rearrangement uses TRBV7-8 and TRBJ1-4; D is perhaps TRBD1 (5 bases). The V end was cut by 3 bases, the J end by 8 bases, with 16 bases between. The CDR3 has 15 residues. Germline lookup yields CDR1 SGHVS and CDR2 FQNEAQ. For the CDR3, the DNA is TGTGCCAGCAGCTTTAGTAGGGGAAGTGGAGAAAAACTGTTTTTT. Its translation is CASSFSRGSGEKLFF.

The CDR3 loop is CAWSYRGPGANVLTF. The DNA of the CDR3 is TGTGCCTGGAGTTACAGGGGGCCTGGGGCCAACGTCCTGACTTTC. V gene TRBV30 combines with J gene TRBJ2-6; 9 bases align to TRBD1. The V gene end was trimmed by 2 bases and the J gene end by 2 bases; junction bases not matched to a gene: 1. Germline V gene data show CDR1 as GTSNPN and CDR2 as SVGIG (reference sequence). The CDR3 has 15 residues.

The genes are TRBV28 and TRBJ2-7, with a weak D call TRBD1 (6 bases). The CDR3 extends over 14 amino acids. Germline V gives CDR1 MDHEN, CDR2 SYDVKM. V was clipped by 2 bases and J by 3 bases, with 11 bases between them. The CDR3 loop is CASSLVGANYEQYF. As DNA, the CDR3 is TGTGCCAGCAGTTTAGTGGGGGCCAACTACGAGCAGTACTTC.

CDR3 region: CASSERRGVYSTDTQYF. The CDR3 DNA follows: TGTGCCAGCAGTGAAAGGCGAGGAGTTTATAGCACAGATACGCAGTATTTT. This chain uses TRBV6-1 with TRBJ2-3; D ambiguous. Germline CDR1 reads MNHNS; CDR2 reads SASEGT. The V and J ends lost 2 bases and 0 bases respectively, with 15 bases between them. CDR3 length: 17 residues.

This chain connects TRBV11-3 to TRBJ2-1; TRBD2 aligns across 9 bases. V dropped 5 bases and J dropped 1; count of bases not matched to a gene: 18. This CDR3 region has 20 residues. Per the germline V gene, CDR1 is SGHNT and CDR2 is YENEEA. CDR3 bases: TGTGCCAGCAGCGGCACGACGGGGCGGGGGGGCCCGAGGTCCTACAATGAGCAGTTCTTC. Translation gives CASSGTTGRGGPRSYNEQFF.

CDR3 sequence reads: CASSLGLAGADTQYF. The CDR3 DNA sequence: TGTGCCAGCAGCTTAGGTCTAGCGGGAGCCGATACGCAGTATTTT. The V and J genes are TRBV7-9 and TRBJ2-3, with 10 nucleotides matching TRBD2. Germline V gene sequence: CDR1 SEHNR, CDR2 FQNEAQ (reference sequence). This CDR3 is built from 15 residues. J lost 6 bases, V lost 1 base, and 4 bases had no gene match.

This chain links TRBV18 with TRBJ2-5, with 8 bases aligning to TRBD2. Germline V gene sequence: CDR1 KGHSH, CDR2 LQKENI. This CDR3 has 15 amino acids. V shed 3 bases, J shed 7 bases, and the junction held 10 bases outside the gene matches. The CDR3 nucleotides read TGTGCCAGCTCACCCTCCCAGGGACTAGAAGGGACCCAGTACTTC. Protein product: CASSPSQGLEGTQYF.

The rearrangement uses TRBV7-2 and TRBJ1-3; tentatively, D is TRBD1 (5 bases). Germline-derived CDR1 and CDR2 are SGHTA and FQGNSA. The CDR3 spans 16 residues. V dropped 2 bases and J dropped 5 bases, with 16 bases sitting between them. The chain's CDR3 is CASSLQTGGGRNTIYF. The DNA of the CDR3 is TGTGCCAGCAGCTTACAAACCGGGGGAGGAAGAAACACCATATATTTT.

The V call is TRBV7-9, the J call TRBJ2-7, with 9 positions matching TRBD2. V lost 3 bases to trimming and J lost 4 bases; unmatched junction nucleotides: 10. Germline CDR1 reads SEHNR; CDR2 reads FQNEAQ (reference sequence). The CDR3 is 16 amino acids. The DNA for the CDR3 is TGTGCCAGCAGCTTTATTACGGCGGGGGGGCATTACGAGCAGTACTTC. Encoded protein: CASSFITAGGHYEQYF.

A note on this clone: One end of the junction fails to match germline, which may point to a read error. The chain carries TRBV11-2 and TRBJ2-5; 7 nucleotides line up with TRBD2. The CDR3 totals 14 residues. Germline CDR1 and CDR2: SGHAT and FQNNGV. This CDR3 is CAGSLGGGEETQYF. CDR3 coding DNA: TGTGCCGGCAGCTTAGGTGGGGGGGAGGAGACCCAGTACTTC.

The chain couples TRBV5-1 to TRBJ2-3; 8 nucleotides match TRBD2. Germline V gene data show CDR1 as SGHRS and CDR2 as YFSETQ. Trimming removed 4 bases from V and 1 base from J; junction bases left unmatched: 11. The CDR3 runs 17 residues. CDR3 nucleotides: TGCGCCAGCAGCCTCGGCTTAGCGGGGATGGGCACAGATACGCAGTATTTT. Translated: CASSLGLAGMGTDTQYF.

This clone was counted a single time. The chain employs TRBV6-5 and TRBJ2-2, with 8 nucleotides matching TRBD2. The junction had 10 bases not matched to a gene; V was cut back by 6 bases and J by 10 bases. The CDR3 length is 14 residues. Germline values: CDR1 MNHEY, CDR2 SVGAGI. DNA of the CDR3: TGTGCCAGCAGGCCACGCGGGGGGATTGTGGAGCTGTTTTTT. It is translated as CASRPRGGIVELFF.

This clone was counted between two and nine times. This chain links TRBV29-1 with TRBJ1-1; no clear D gene. The V and J ends lost 5 bases and 1 base respectively, with 11 bases between them. The CDR3 is made up of 13 amino acids. Germline assignment: CDR1 SQVTM and CDR2 ANQGSEA. The CDR3 DNA sequence: TGCAGCGTTAACAGACGGTCGAACACTGAAGCTTTCTTT. Its translation is CSVNRRSNTEAFF. Based on the CDR3 plus reference TRBV29-1 and TRBJ1-1, the full variable domain is SAVISQKPSRDICQRGTSLTIQCQVDSQVTMMFWYRQQPGQSLTLIATANQGSEATYESGFVIDKFPISRPNLTFSTLTVSNMSPEDSSIYLCSVNRRSNTEAFFGQGTRLTVV.

The chain carries TRBV7-8 and TRBJ1-2; 9 bases line up with TRBD1. V lost 6 bases, J lost 0 bases, and 2 bases stayed unmatched. The CDR3 spans 14 residues. Germline V lookup: CDR1 SGHVS, CDR2 FQNEAQ. CDR3 DNA sequence: TGTGCCAGCAGTGACAGGGGGACTAACTATGGCTACACCTTC. Its protein product is CASSDRGTNYGYTF.